This record concerns one T cell receptor (beta chain) sequence. Its target is unknown. This CDR3 contains 11 residues. The germline CDR1 and CDR2 sequences are SGHAT and FQNNGV. V gave up 5 bases and J gave up 5 bases, with 3 bases separating them. Generated by immunoSEQ multiplex PCR, the TCRdb table keeps only in-frame clones and is missing some. The sample yields 110,000 or so clones, about 90% seen once. This specimen comes from a study of T cell responses to AZD1222 COVID-19 vaccine. Broader study findings: The donors showed a predominance of white British ancestry and of females, with possible underestimation of clonal diversity. Dominant at 160-218 and 743-854, vaccine-associated CD4 TCRs also spanned spike.

V gene TRBV11-2 combines with J gene TRBJ2-2, with D hard to call. This sequence was found in an adult in good health. The sample consisted of peripheral blood, taken on day 0 of AZD1222 vaccination. The CDR3 nucleotides are TGTGCCAGCAGCCCTACCGGGGAGCTGTTTTTT. Translating it yields CASSPTGELFF.